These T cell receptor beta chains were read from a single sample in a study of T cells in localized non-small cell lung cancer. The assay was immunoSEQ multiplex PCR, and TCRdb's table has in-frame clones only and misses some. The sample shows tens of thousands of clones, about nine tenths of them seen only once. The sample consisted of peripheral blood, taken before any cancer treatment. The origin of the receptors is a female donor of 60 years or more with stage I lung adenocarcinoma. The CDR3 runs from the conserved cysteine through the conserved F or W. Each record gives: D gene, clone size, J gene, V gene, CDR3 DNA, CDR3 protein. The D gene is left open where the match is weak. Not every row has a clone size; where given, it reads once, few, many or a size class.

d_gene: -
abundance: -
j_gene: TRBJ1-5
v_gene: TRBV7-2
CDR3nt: TGTGCCAGCAGCTTTAAGTCCAGGGATCAGCCCCAGCATTTT
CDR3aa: CASSFKSRDQPQHF

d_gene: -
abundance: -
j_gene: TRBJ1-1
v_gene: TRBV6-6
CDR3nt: TGTGCCAGCAGCGCCTTTGGGGAAGCTTTCTTT
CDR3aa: CASSAFGEAFF

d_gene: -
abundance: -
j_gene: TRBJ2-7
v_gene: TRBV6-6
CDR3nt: TGTGCCAGCAGTTCAGGGACGATCGTTAACGAGCAGTACTTC
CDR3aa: CASSSGTIVNEQYF

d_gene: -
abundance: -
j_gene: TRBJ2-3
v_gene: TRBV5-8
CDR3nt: TGTGCCAGCAGCATTACCTGGGCTACGCAGTATTTT
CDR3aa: CASSITWATQYF

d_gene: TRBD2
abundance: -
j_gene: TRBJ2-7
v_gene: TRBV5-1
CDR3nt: TGCGCCAGCAGCTGGGGACTAGCGGGGGAAGAGCAGTACTTC
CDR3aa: CASSWGLAGEEQYF

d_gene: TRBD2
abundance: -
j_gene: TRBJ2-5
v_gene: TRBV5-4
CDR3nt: TGTGCCAGCAGCTTGGGCCTAGCGGGGGGGTTAAAGGAGACCCAGTACTTC
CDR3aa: CASSLGLAGGLKETQYF

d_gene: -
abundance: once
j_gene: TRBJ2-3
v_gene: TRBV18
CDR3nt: TGTGCCAGCTCACCACCGTTCAGGAACACAGATACGCAGTATTTT
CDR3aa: CASSPPFRNTDTQYF

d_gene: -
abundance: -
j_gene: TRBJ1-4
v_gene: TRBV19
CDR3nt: TGTGCCAGTAGTGGCATCTCATCCGAAAAACTGTTTTTT
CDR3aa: CASSGISSEKLFF

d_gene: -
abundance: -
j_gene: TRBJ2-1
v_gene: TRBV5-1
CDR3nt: TGCGCCAGCAGCTTGGTTGCGGGGTTGGACAATGAGCAGTTCTTC
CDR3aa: CASSLVAGLDNEQFF

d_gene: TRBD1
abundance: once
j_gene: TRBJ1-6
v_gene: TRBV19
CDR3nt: TGTGCCAGTAGTACCGGGGACAGGGCCTTTTCGAATTCACCCCTCCACTTT
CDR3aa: CASSTGDRAFSNSPLHF

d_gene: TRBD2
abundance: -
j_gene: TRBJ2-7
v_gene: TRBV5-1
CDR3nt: TGCGCCAGCAGCTTTCTAGCGGGGGGGCCCTACGAGCAGTACTTC
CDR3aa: CASSFLAGGPYEQYF

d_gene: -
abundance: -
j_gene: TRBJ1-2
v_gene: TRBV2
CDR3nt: TGTGCCAGCAGGGGCGCAGGCGCTACAGGGGGCTACACCTTC
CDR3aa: CASRGAGATGGYTF

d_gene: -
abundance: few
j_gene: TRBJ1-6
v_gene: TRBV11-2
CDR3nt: TGTGCCAGCAGCTTAGAGGTCAATAATTCACCCCTCCACTTT
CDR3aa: CASSLEVNNSPLHF

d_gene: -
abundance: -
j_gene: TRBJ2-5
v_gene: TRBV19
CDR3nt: TGTGCCAGTAGTACCAACCTGGAGACCCAGTACTTC
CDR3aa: CASSTNLETQYF

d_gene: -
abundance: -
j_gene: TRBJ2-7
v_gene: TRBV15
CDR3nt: TGTGCCACCAGCAGAGATAGACAGTCCTACGAGCAGTACTTC
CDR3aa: CATSRDRQSYEQYF

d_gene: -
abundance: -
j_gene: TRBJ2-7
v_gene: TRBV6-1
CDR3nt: TGTGCCAGCACCGAGTCATGGGGGATCTCCTACGAGCAGTACTTC
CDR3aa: CASTESWGISYEQYF

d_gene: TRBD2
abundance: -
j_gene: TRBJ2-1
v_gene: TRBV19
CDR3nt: TGTGCCAGTAGATCGGGACTAGGCAATGAGCAGTTCTTC
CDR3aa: CASRSGLGNEQFF

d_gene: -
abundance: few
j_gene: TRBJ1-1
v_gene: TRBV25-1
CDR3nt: TGTGCCAGCAGGACTACCAGGGTATCGGCTTTCTTT
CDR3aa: CASRTTRVSAFF

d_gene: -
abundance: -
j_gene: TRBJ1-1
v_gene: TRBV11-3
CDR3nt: TGTGCCAGCACTCCGCGAGGGAACACTGAAGCTTTCTTT
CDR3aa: CASTPRGNTEAFF

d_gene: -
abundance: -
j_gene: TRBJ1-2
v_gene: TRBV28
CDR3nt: TGTGCCAGCGGGCTGTCGGGGTACACTAACTATGGCTACACCTTC
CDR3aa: CASGLSGYTNYGYTF

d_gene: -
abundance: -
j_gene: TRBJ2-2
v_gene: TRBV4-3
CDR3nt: TGCGCCAGCAGCCAAGATTTTGGATACAGGGCTGGCGGGGAGCTGTTTTTT
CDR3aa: CASSQDFGYRAGGELFF

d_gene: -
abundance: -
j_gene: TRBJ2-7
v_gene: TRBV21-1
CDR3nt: TGTGCCAGCTGGAAGGCACTAGCGGGTTTAAGCTACGAGCAGTACTTC
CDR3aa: CASWKALAGLSYEQYF

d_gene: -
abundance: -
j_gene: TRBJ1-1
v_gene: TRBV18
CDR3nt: TGTGCCAGCTCACAGGGGCTGAACACTGAAGCTTTCTTT
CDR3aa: CASSQGLNTEAFF